This TCR beta chain originates from a study of T cells after yellow fever vaccination. Notes on the study in general: Any FACS-sorted repertoire could hold abundant clonotypes that contaminate it from the bulk population.

V gave up 4 bases and J gave up 4 bases; unmatched junction bases: 14. The CDR3 is 17 amino acids. Germline V gene lookup returns CDR1 SGHNT and CDR2 YYREEE (reference sequence). Each CDR3 protein gets one entry after TCRdb re-called the 5' RACE reads with MiXCR. Among hundreds of thousands of distinct CDR3 sequences listed, about 17% were seen once. Remarks on this clonotype: The antigen remains unidentified.

Here the sequenced sample was PBMCs, taken 5 days after the first yellow fever vaccination. This sequence originates from a man aged 18-30 years who received the YFV17D yellow fever vaccine. The V and J genes are TRBV5-4 and TRBJ2-5; 9 positions match TRBD1. The CDR3 is CASSLYVGQGRRETQYF. The CDR3 DNA reads TGTGCCAGCAGCCTCTACGTGGGACAGGGTAGACGAGAGACCCAGTACTTC.